Shown below are 32 T cell receptor beta chains from a single sample sequenced in a study of OX40 agonist ivuxolimab in advanced cancers. Generated by immunoSEQ multiplex PCR, the TCRdb table keeps only in-frame clones and is missing some. This sample has tens of thousands of clones, with around 86% found just once. The material sequenced was CD4+ or CD8+ T cells sorted from blood, taken in a trial of the OX40 agonist ivuxolimab. The receptors were sampled from an adult with an advanced solid tumor such as melanoma, head and neck, liver or kidney cancer.

CDR3 nucleotides: TGTGCCAGCAGCATAAGACAGGGCTCCAATGAAAAACTGTTTTTT. This gives the protein CASSIRQGSNEKLFF. The V gene is TRBV5-4, the J gene TRBJ1-4; 7 bases map to TRBD1. Unmatched junction bases numbered 8, after V lost 4 bases and J lost 5 bases. This CDR3 has 15 residues. From germline, CDR1 is SGHNT and CDR2 YYREEE (reference sequence). Variable domain in full (rest from reference TRBV5-4 and TRBJ1-4): ETGVTQSPTHLIKTRGQQVTLRCSSQSGHNTVSWYQQALGQGPQFIFQYYREEENGRGNFPPRFSGLQFPNYSSELNVNALELDDSALYLCASSIRQGSNEKLFFGSGTQLSVL.

This rearrangement joins TRBV16 to TRBJ1-5; D might be TRBD1 (5 bases). The CDR3 spans 16 residues. Germline V gene sequence: CDR1 KGHSY, CDR2 FQNENV. Deletions cut 0 bases from V and 0 bases from J, with 9 bases between. CDR3 DNA: TGTGCCAGCAGCCAATCCTTGGGGGGTAGCAATCAGCCCCAGCATTTT. Residues: CASSQSLGGSNQPQHF.

The chain links TRBV9 to TRBJ1-1; perhaps TRBD1 as D (6 bases). Germline V gene sequence: CDR1 SGDLS, CDR2 YYNGEE. The CDR3 is 14 amino acids. Trimming stripped 0 bases from V and 5 bases from J, with 11 bases between. CDR3 residues: CASSVDHRVTEAFF. As DNA, the CDR3 is TGTGCCAGCAGCGTAGACCACAGGGTAACTGAAGCTTTCTTT. Complete variable domain (other parts from reference TRBV9 and TRBJ1-1): DSGVTQTPKHLITATGQRVTLRCSPRSGDLSVYWYQQSLDQGLQFLIQYYNGEERAKGNILERFSAQQFPDLHSELNLSSLELGDSALYFCASSVDHRVTEAFFGQGTRLTVV.

The rearrangement uses TRBV15 and TRBJ2-5; 7 positions agree with TRBD2. Germline V gene lookup returns CDR1 LNHNV and CDR2 YYDKDF (reference sequence). The V segment lost 3 bases and the J segment 3 bases; nucleotides outside the gene matches: 4. The CDR3 is made up of 14 amino acids. CDR3 loop: CATSSVGGEETQYF. The CDR3 DNA is TGTGCCACCAGCAGTGTGGGGGGGGAAGAGACCCAGTACTTC.

The CDR3: CASSKGWAWTDTYEQYF. Here the CDR3 DNA reads TGTGCCAGCAGTAAAGGCTGGGCTTGGACCGACACCTACGAGCAGTACTTC. V gene TRBV25-1 combines with J gene TRBJ2-7; D uncertain. Trimming removed 5 bases at V and 2 bases at J, with 22 bases between. The CDR3 covers 17 residues. Per germline, CDR1 MGHDK and CDR2 SYGVNS.

DNA of the CDR3: TGTGCCAGCAGCTCAGGGGGGTGGAATCAGCCCCAGCATTTT. It specifies CASSSGGWNQPQHF. The V and J genes are TRBV7-2 and TRBJ1-5; 7 bases match TRBD1. Germline trimming cut 4 bases from V and 4 bases from J; bases unmatched to any gene: 4. Per the germline V gene, CDR1 is SGHTA and CDR2 is FQGNSA. This CDR3 has 14 residues.

The genes are TRBV11-2 and TRBJ1-1, with no clear D. This CDR3 is built from 13 residues. The ends were cut back, 2 bases at V and 4 bases at J, with 8 bases in the middle. The germline V gene has CDR1 SGHAT and CDR2 FQNNGV. CDR3 nucleotide sequence: TGTGCCAGCAGCTTAAGTTCAGCCACTGAAGCTTTCTTT. Its translation: CASSLSSATEAFF.

V is TRBV10-1 and J is TRBJ1-6; D gene ambiguous. CDR1 and CDR2 (germline): WNHNN, SYGVQD (reference sequence). The V and J ends lost 6 bases and 7 bases respectively, with 10 bases between them. The CDR3 extends over 13 amino acids. The CDR3 bases are TGCGCCAGCAGCCTACTTGGAAATTCACCCCTCCACTTT. Protein sequence: CASSLLGNSPLHF.

The V and J genes are TRBV5-6 and TRBJ2-7; possibly TRBD1 for D (5 bases). This CDR3 is 16 amino acids long. CDR1 is SGHDT, CDR2 YYEEEE, per germline. V lost 3 bases to trimming and J lost 5 bases, with 21 bases between them. The DNA of the CDR3 is TGTGCCAGCAGCTCGACAGAAGACGATTCCCCCCACGAGCAGTACTTC. Its protein product is CASSSTEDDSPHEQYF.

The rearrangement joins TRBV2 to TRBJ1-2; a weak D match, TRBD1 (6 bases). This CDR3 has 15 amino acids. Trimming shortened V by 6 bases and J by 4 bases, and 18 bases separated the two germline ends. Germline CDR1 reads SNHLY; CDR2 reads FYNNEI. CDR3 nucleotides: TGTGCCAGCAGATCCGGACAGTACCCGGGCTATGGCTACACCTTC. Its translation is CASRSGQYPGYGYTF.

The rearrangement joins TRBV7-2 to TRBJ1-5; D not certain. V shed 2 bases and J shed 2 bases, with 7 bases lying between them. Germline assignment: CDR1 SGHTA and CDR2 FQGNSA. CDR3 length: 14 amino acids. CDR3 protein: CASSLTKGNQPQHF. As DNA, the CDR3 is TGTGCCAGCAGCTTAACCAAGGGCAATCAGCCCCAGCATTTT.

The chain has TRBV15 and TRBJ2-3, with TRBD1 matching 8 bases. This CDR3 comprises 14 residues. V shed 8 bases and J 4 bases; nucleotides not matched to a gene: 8. Germline V gene sequence: CDR1 LNHNV, CDR2 YYDKDF (reference sequence). The CDR3 loop reads CATRRTGFADTQYF. The CDR3 bases are TGTGCCACCCGACGGACAGGGTTTGCAGATACGCAGTATTTT.

The J gene is TRBJ2-1, the V gene TRBV28; D is perhaps TRBD1 or TRBD2 (6 bases each). The length of the CDR3 is 14 residues. The germline V gene has CDR1 MDHEN and CDR2 SYDVKM. Trimming pared 1 base from V and 8 bases from J, leaving 12 bases between. CDR3 residues: CASSLSFGGDEQFF. The CDR3, as DNA: TGTGCCAGCAGTTTATCCTTCGGGGGCGATGAGCAGTTCTTC.

The V and J genes are TRBV18 and TRBJ1-2; maybe TRBD1 (6 bases). V was cut by 3 bases and J by 2 bases, with 10 bases left in between. Germline CDR1 and CDR2: KGHSH and LQKENI. The CDR3 is 14 residues long. CDR3 sequence reads: CASSPDSFNYGYTF. The DNA for the CDR3 is TGTGCCAGCTCACCGGACAGTTTCAACTATGGCTACACCTTC.

V usage is TRBV19 and J usage is TRBJ1-1; 11 bases are a match to TRBD1. From germline, CDR1 is LNHDA and CDR2 SQIVND (reference sequence). V shed 1 base, J shed 6 bases, and the junction held 4 bases outside the gene matches. The CDR3 has 15 residues. CDR3: CASSIGDRGIAEAFF. In nucleotides, the CDR3 is TGTGCCAGTAGTATAGGGGACAGGGGGATCGCTGAAGCTTTCTTT.

The genes are TRBV5-5 and TRBJ2-2; the D gene is possibly TRBD1 (6 bases). V lost 0 bases and J 8 bases, leaving 14 bases between the germline ends. The CDR3 spans 15 residues. Germline CDR1 SGHKS, CDR2 YYEKEE (reference sequence). As DNA, the CDR3 is TGTGCCAGCAGCTTGGACAGGGCTCGTACAGGGGAGCTGTTTTTT. It yields the protein CASSLDRARTGELFF.

The V gene is TRBV30, the J gene TRBJ1-2, with D maybe TRBD1 (5 bases). The germline V gene has CDR1 GTSNPN and CDR2 SVGIG (reference sequence). The V end lost 5 bases, the J end lost 3 bases, and 13 bases lay between the germline ends. The CDR3 sequence is 13 residues long. The CDR3 nucleotides are TGTGCCTGGCTCCCTCAGGGTTACTATGGCTACACCTTC. Translation: CAWLPQGYYGYTF.

The V call is TRBV6-5, the J call TRBJ2-7; 10 positions agree with TRBD1. Germline CDR1 and CDR2: MNHEY and SVGAGI. J gave up 2 bases and V 6 bases, and 7 bases lay outside the gene matches. The CDR3 contains 15 residues. CDR3: CASRHRDRGTYEQYF. DNA for the CDR3: TGTGCCAGCAGACACCGGGACAGGGGAACCTACGAGCAGTACTTC.

The chain combines TRBV19 with TRBJ1-1; no reliable D call. From germline, CDR1 is LNHDA and CDR2 SQIVND (reference sequence). The CDR3 is 15 amino acids. The V end was cut by 1 base, the J end by 0 bases, with 9 bases between. CDR3 nucleotides: TGTGCCAGTAGTATAGGCAGGCAGCTGAACACTGAAGCTTTCTTT. Amino acids: CASSIGRQLNTEAFF.

The rearrangement joins TRBV11-1 to TRBJ1-4, with 8 bases that match TRBD1. The CDR3 has 16 amino acids. Losses at the gene ends were 5 bases for V and 4 bases for J; bases not matched to a gene: 9. Germline assignment: CDR1 SGHAT and CDR2 FQDESV (reference sequence). The CDR3 DNA is TGTGCCAGCAGCCCGCAGGGGGCAGCTCATAATGAAAAACTGTTTTTT. Translation: CASSPQGAAHNEKLFF.

V gene TRBV15 combines with J gene TRBJ2-2; the match to TRBD2 covers 7 bases. This CDR3 region has 14 residues. Germline lookup yields CDR1 LNHNV and CDR2 YYDKDF (reference sequence). Losses at the gene ends were 0 bases for V and 7 bases for J; bases not matched to a gene: 2. The CDR3 region is CATSREGGRGELFF. CDR3 DNA sequence: TGTGCCACCAGCAGAGAGGGAGGGCGCGGGGAGCTGTTTTTT. Variable domain in full (rest from reference TRBV15 and TRBJ2-2): DAMVIQNPRYQVTQFGKPVTLSCSQTLNHNVMYWYQQKSSQAPKLLFHYYDKDFNNEADTPDNFQSRRPNTSFCFLDIRSPGLGDTAMYLCATSREGGRGELFFGEGSRLTVL.

V usage is TRBV7-8 and J usage is TRBJ2-7; D possibly matches TRBD1 or TRBD2 (6 bases each). V was cut by 4 bases and J by 8 bases, with 21 bases left in between. Germline V gene lookup returns CDR1 SGHVS and CDR2 FQNEAQ. This CDR3 contains 15 residues. CDR3 sequence: CASSWHRERGHQQYF. The CDR3 DNA follows: TGTGCCAGCAGCTGGCACCGGGAACGGGGGCATCAGCAGTACTTC.

This clone has just one count. The chain carries TRBV7-3 and TRBJ2-5; a possible D gene is TRBD1 (6 bases). Trimming took off 5 bases at V and 4 bases at J, with 17 bases between the two ends. Germline V gives CDR1 SGHTA, CDR2 FQGTGA. CDR3 length: 15 amino acids. Written as DNA, the CDR3 is TGTGCCAGCAGCACTCAGGGGACCCTAGGAGAGACCCAGTACTTC. It is translated as CASSTQGTLGETQYF.

The chain has TRBV6-1 and TRBJ1-4; no firm D call. V dropped 4 bases and J dropped 8 bases, with 23 bases sitting between them. Germline CDR1 is MNHNS and CDR2 is SASEGT. This CDR3 is 17 amino acids long. CDR3: CASSGSLGGFAGEKLFF. The DNA for the CDR3 is TGTGCCAGCAGTGGTTCGTTAGGAGGGTTCGCGGGAGAAAAACTGTTTTTT.

The chain uses TRBV15 and TRBJ2-7; D is ambiguous. The germline gives CDR1 LNHNV, CDR2 YYDKDF (reference sequence). The CDR3 is 16 residues long. V dropped 0 bases and J dropped 6 bases, with 18 bases sitting between them. CDR3 residues: CATSRDPASALFEQYF. In DNA, the CDR3 is TGTGCCACCAGCAGAGATCCGGCTAGTGCCCTTTTCGAGCAGTACTTC.

V is TRBV4-1 and J is TRBJ2-7; 10 bases line up with TRBD1. The germline gives CDR1 MGHRA, CDR2 YSYEKL. After removal of 1 base from V and 3 bases from J, the junction contained 9 bases not matched to a gene. This CDR3 has 17 amino acids. The CDR3 is CASSQVDGTGDFYEQYF. CDR3 nucleotides: TGCGCCAGCAGCCAAGTTGATGGGACAGGGGACTTCTACGAGCAGTACTTC.

This chain connects TRBV7-2 to TRBJ2-2; D is unclear. V was cut by 2 bases and J by 0 bases, with 10 bases left in between. Germline CDR1 SGHTA, CDR2 FQGNSA. The CDR3 has 16 amino acids. The CDR3 loop is CASSLITSSNTGELFF. The CDR3 nucleotides read TGTGCCAGCAGCTTAATAACTTCATCGAACACCGGGGAGCTGTTTTTT.

This rearrangement joins TRBV19 to TRBJ2-1, with D perhaps TRBD1 (5 bases). Germline V gives CDR1 LNHDA, CDR2 SQIVND (reference sequence). This CDR3 has 15 residues. Trimming pared 2 bases from V and 0 bases from J, leaving 8 bases between. The CDR3 DNA reads as TGTGCCAGTAGTATACGACAGAGCTCCTACAATGAGCAGTTCTTC. Translation: CASSIRQSSYNEQFF.

This chain connects TRBV18 to TRBJ1-3; 9 nucleotides agree with TRBD1. The CDR3 spans 16 residues. Trimming at V came to 4 bases and at J to 0 bases, leaving 4 bases not matched to a gene. CDR1 and CDR2 (germline): KGHSH, LQKENI. The CDR3 DNA reads as TGTGCCAGCTCACTGGACAGGGGTATCTCTGGAAACACCATATATTTT. Translating it yields CASSLDRGISGNTIYF.

This chain connects TRBV6-1 to TRBJ1-1; 7 positions match TRBD1. The germline gives CDR1 MNHNS, CDR2 SASEGT. The V and J ends lost 1 base and 8 bases, in that order; junction bases with no gene match: 7. The CDR3 extends over 14 amino acids. The CDR3 sequence is CASSEVKGAGEAFF. In nucleotides, the CDR3 is TGTGCCAGCAGTGAAGTTAAGGGGGCAGGGGAAGCTTTCTTT.

This chain uses TRBV7-3 with TRBJ2-7, with D hard to call. Deletions cut 5 bases from V and 4 bases from J, with 18 bases between. This CDR3 has 15 amino acids. CDR1 is SGHTA and CDR2 is FQGTGA in the germline V gene. The CDR3 region is CASSPRAGPLYEQYF. In DNA, the CDR3 is TGTGCCAGCAGCCCAAGGGCAGGTCCCCTTTACGAGCAGTACTTC.

The rearrangement links TRBV6-5 to TRBJ1-1; tentative D call: TRBD1 (5 bases). V lost 8 bases to trimming and J lost 11 bases, with 18 bases between them. There are 12 residues in the CDR3. The germline V gene encodes CDR1 MNHEY and CDR2 SVGAGI. CDR3: CASGIGLEGAFF. The DNA for the CDR3 is TGTGCCAGCGGGATCGGGCTAGAGGGGGCTTTCTTT.